The clone carrying this T cell receptor (beta chain) came up many times. Its antigen remains unidentified. This record comes from a study of blood T cells in healthy people across ages. PCR was performed a second time for roughly 7 to 12 cycles using a sample-barcoded 5' primer and a J-beta primer mix. All cDNA molecules were each tagged by a template-switch adaptor with 12 random nucleotides. TCRdb re-analysed the 5' RACE reads in MiXCR, keeping a single row per CDR3 protein. The sample lists hundreds of thousands of distinct CDR3 sequences; 32% were seen once. Regarding the study as a whole: Donors of long life had a larger count of naive CD4+ cells and greater diversity than aged donors.

This CDR3 comprises 12 residues. V gave up 6 bases and J gave up 3 bases, with 9 bases separating them. Germline V gives CDR1 SQVTM, CDR2 ANQGSEA. The source of this sequence is a woman of 80 years or more in good health. The V gene is TRBV29-1, the J gene TRBJ2-1, with D perhaps TRBD1 (5 bases). The material sequenced was blood. DNA for the CDR3: TGCAGCGTGTTGACAGACTACAATGAGCAGTTCTTC. Translated, it gives CSVLTDYNEQFF.